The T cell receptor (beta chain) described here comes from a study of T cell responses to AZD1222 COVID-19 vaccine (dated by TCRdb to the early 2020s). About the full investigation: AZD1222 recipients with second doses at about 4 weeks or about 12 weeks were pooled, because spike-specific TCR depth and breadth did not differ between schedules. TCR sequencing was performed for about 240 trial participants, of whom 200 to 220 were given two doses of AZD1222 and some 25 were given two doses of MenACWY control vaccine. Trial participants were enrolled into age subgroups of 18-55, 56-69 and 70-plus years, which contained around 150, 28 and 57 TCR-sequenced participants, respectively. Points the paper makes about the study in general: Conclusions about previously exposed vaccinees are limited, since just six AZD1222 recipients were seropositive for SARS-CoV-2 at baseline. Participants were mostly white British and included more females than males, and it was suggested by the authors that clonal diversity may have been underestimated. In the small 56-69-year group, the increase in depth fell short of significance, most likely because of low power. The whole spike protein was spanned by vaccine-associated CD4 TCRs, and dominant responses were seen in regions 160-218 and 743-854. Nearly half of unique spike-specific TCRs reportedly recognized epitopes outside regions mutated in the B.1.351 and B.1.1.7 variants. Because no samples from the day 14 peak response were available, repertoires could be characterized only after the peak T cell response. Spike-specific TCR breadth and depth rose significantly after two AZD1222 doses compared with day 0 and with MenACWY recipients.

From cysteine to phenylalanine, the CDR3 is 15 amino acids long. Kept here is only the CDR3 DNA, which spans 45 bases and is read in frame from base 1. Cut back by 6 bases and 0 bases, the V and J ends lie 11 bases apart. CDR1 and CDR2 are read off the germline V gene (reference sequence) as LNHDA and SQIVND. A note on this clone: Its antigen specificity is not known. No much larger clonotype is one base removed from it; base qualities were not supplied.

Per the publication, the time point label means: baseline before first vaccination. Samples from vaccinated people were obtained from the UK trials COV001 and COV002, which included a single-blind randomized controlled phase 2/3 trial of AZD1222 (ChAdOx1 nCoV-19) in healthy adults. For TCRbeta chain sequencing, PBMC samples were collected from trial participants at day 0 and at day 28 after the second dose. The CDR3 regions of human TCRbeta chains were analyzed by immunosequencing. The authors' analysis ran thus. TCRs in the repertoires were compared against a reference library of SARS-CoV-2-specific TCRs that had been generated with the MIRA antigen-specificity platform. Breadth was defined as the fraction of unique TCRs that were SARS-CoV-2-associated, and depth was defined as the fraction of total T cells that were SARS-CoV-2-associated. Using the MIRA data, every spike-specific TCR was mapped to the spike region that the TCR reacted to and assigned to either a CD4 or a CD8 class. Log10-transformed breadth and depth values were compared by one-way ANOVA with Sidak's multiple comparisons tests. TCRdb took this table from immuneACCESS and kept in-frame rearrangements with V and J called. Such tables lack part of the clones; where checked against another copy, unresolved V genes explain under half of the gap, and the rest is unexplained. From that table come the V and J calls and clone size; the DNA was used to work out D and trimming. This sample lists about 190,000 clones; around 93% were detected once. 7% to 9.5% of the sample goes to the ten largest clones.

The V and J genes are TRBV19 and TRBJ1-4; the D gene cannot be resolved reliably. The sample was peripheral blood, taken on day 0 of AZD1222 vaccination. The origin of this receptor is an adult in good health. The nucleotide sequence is TGTGCCAGTAGGGCCTTAGATGCAACTAATGAAAAACTGTTTTTT. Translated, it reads CASRALDATNEKLFF.